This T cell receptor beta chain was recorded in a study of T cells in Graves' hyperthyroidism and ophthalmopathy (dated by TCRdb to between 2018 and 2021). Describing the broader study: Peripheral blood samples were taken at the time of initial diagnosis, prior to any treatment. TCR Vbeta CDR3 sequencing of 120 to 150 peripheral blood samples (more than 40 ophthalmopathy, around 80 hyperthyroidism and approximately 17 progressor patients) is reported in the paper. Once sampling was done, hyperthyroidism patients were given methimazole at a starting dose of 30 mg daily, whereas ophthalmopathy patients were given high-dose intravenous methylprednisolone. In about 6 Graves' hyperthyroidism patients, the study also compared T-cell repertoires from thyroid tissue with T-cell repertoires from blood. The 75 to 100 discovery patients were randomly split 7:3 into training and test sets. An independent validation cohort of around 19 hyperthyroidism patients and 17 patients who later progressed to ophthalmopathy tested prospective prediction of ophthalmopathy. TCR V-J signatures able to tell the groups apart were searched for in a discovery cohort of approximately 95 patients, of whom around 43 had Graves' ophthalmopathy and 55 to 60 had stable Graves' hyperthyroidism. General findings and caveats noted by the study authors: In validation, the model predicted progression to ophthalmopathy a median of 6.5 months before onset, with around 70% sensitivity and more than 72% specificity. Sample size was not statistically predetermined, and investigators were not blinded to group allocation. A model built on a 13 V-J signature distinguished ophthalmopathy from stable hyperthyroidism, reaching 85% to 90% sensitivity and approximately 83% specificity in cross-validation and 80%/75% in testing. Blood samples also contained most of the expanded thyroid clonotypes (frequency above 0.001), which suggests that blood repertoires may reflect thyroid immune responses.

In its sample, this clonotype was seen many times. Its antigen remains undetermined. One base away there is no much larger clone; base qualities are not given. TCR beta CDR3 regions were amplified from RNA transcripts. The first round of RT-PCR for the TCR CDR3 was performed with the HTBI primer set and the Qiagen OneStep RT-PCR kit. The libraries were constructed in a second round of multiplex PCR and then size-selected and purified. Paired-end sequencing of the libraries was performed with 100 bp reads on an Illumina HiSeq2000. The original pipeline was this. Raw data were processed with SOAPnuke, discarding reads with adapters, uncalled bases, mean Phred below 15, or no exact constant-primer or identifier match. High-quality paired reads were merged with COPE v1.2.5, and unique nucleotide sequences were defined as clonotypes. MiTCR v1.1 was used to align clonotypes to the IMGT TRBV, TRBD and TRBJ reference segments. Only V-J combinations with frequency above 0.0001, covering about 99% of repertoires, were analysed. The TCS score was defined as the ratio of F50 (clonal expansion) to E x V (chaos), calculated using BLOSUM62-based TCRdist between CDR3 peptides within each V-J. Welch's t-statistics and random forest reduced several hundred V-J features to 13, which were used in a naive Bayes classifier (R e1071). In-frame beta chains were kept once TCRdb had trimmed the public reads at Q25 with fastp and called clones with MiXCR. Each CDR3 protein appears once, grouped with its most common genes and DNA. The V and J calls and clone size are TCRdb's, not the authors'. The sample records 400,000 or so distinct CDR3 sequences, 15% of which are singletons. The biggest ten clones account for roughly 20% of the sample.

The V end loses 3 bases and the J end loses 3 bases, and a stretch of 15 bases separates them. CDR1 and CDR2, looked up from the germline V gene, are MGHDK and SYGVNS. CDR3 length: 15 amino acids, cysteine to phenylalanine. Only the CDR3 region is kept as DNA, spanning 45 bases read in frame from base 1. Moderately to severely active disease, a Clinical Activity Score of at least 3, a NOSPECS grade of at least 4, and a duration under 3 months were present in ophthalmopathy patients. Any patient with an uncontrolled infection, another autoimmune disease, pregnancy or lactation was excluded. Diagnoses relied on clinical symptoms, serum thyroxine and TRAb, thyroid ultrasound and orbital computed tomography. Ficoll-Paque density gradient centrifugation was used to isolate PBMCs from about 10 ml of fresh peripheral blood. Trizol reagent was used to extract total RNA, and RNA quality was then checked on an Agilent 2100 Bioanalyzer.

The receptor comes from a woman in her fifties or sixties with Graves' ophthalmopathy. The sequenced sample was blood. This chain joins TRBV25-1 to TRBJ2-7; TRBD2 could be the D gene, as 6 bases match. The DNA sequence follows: TGTGCCAGCAGTGAGCAGACTAGATTGGGCTACGAGCAGTACTTC. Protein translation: CASSEQTRLGYEQYF.